This is a list of T cell receptor beta chains from one sample in a study of blood T cells in healthy people across ages. A single record per CDR3 protein comes from TCRdb applying MiXCR to the 5' RACE reads. Counted here are 1,500,000 or so distinct CDR3 sequences, 42% occurring once; the ten biggest clones make up just over 4%. Sequenced sample: blood. The receptor source for this set is a woman aged 18-29 years in good health. The CDR3 runs from the conserved cysteine through the conserved F or W. The order of the fields is J gene, V gene, clone size, D gene, CDR3 protein, CDR3 DNA. A D gene is named only where the DNA matches it firmly. The size of a clone is reported for some rows only, either as once, few or many, or as a class for expanded clones.

j_call: TRBJ1-1; v_call: TRBV12-3/TRBV12-4; clone_size: many; d_call: .; cdr3_aa: CASTFGPLNTEAFF; cdr3_nt: TGTGCCAGCACTTTTGGGCCCTTAAACACTGAAGCTTTCTTT
j_call: TRBJ2-1; v_call: TRBV5-1; clone_size: .; d_call: TRBD2; cdr3_aa: CATQKVAGGSYNEQFF; cdr3_nt: TGCGCCACACAAAAAGTAGCGGGAGGGTCCTACAATGAGCAGTTCTTC
j_call: TRBJ2-2; v_call: TRBV11-2; clone_size: .; d_call: .; cdr3_aa: CASNAPPASGRFFNTGELFF; cdr3_nt: TGTGCCAGCAACGCACCGCCCGCTTCGGGCCGTTTTTTTAACACCGGGGAGCTGTTTTTT
j_call: TRBJ1-1; v_call: TRBV21-1; clone_size: .; d_call: .; cdr3_aa: CASSYHRTGYNTEAFF; cdr3_nt: TGTGCCAGCTCTTATCACCGGACAGGGTACAACACTGAAGCTTTCTTT
j_call: TRBJ2-7; v_call: TRBV12-3/TRBV12-4; clone_size: few; d_call: .; cdr3_aa: CASSFGGAPGNEQYF; cdr3_nt: TGTGCCAGCAGTTTTGGTGGGGCCCCCGGGAATGAGCAGTACTTC
j_call: TRBJ2-3; v_call: TRBV12-3/TRBV12-4; clone_size: .; d_call: .; cdr3_aa: CASRRAPKGTDTQYF; cdr3_nt: TGTGCCAGCAGGCGGGCCCCGAAGGGCACAGATACGCAGTATTTT
j_call: TRBJ1-4; v_call: TRBV12-3/TRBV12-4; clone_size: .; d_call: .; cdr3_aa: CASSWGPERWKLFF; cdr3_nt: TGTGCCAGCAGTTGGGGACCGGAGAGGTGGAAACTGTTTTTT
j_call: TRBJ1-1; v_call: TRBV12-3/TRBV12-4; clone_size: few; d_call: .; cdr3_aa: CASSSIRGLETEAFF; cdr3_nt: TGTGCCAGCAGTTCAATTCGGGGGTTAGAGACTGAAGCTTTCTTT
j_call: TRBJ1-1; v_call: TRBV27; clone_size: few; d_call: .; cdr3_aa: CASSSQTGLRRAFF; cdr3_nt: TGTGCCAGCAGCTCTCAAACGGGACTCCGCAGGGCTTTCTTT
j_call: TRBJ2-7; v_call: TRBV27; clone_size: .; d_call: .; cdr3_aa: CASSLSTTYEQYF; cdr3_nt: TGTGCCAGCAGTTTATCTACGACCTACGAGCAGTACTTC
j_call: TRBJ2-3; v_call: TRBV4-3; clone_size: few; d_call: TRBD1; cdr3_aa: CASSQRIGDSLTDTQYF; cdr3_nt: TGCGCCAGCAGCCAAAGGATCGGGGACAGCCTCACAGATACGCAGTATTTT
j_call: TRBJ2-3; v_call: TRBV15; clone_size: .; d_call: TRBD2; cdr3_aa: CATSAYRGADTQYF; cdr3_nt: TGTGCCACCAGCGCCTACCGGGGGGCAGATACGCAGTATTTT
j_call: TRBJ2-5; v_call: TRBV20-1; clone_size: .; d_call: TRBD2; cdr3_aa: CSATPGLSPTQYF; cdr3_nt: TGCAGTGCGACACCGGGACTATCGCCGACCCAGTACTTC
j_call: TRBJ2-5; v_call: TRBV20-1; clone_size: few; d_call: .; cdr3_aa: CSASSSGTQETQYF; cdr3_nt: TGCAGTGCTAGTTCGTCCGGGACCCAAGAGACCCAGTACTTC
j_call: TRBJ2-7; v_call: TRBV27; clone_size: once; d_call: TRBD1; cdr3_aa: CASSIRTGSYEQYF; cdr3_nt: TGTGCCAGCAGTATACGGACAGGGAGCTACGAGCAGTACTTC
j_call: TRBJ1-4; v_call: TRBV9; clone_size: .; d_call: .; cdr3_aa: CASSPGPEWGEKLFF; cdr3_nt: TGTGCCAGCAGCCCAGGACCAGAATGGGGTGAAAAACTGTTTTTT
j_call: TRBJ2-7; v_call: TRBV27; clone_size: few; d_call: .; cdr3_aa: CASSLSGARLVAYEQYF; cdr3_nt: TGTGCCAGCAGTTTATCTGGGGCCCGACTAGTCGCCTACGAGCAGTACTTC
j_call: TRBJ2-7; v_call: TRBV6-2/TRBV6-3; clone_size: .; d_call: .; cdr3_aa: CASSYLMVSEQYF; cdr3_nt: TGTGCCAGCAGTTATCTTATGGTCAGCGAGCAGTACTTC
j_call: TRBJ2-7; v_call: TRBV5-1; clone_size: .; d_call: TRBD2; cdr3_aa: CASSFGTSGRGYEQYF; cdr3_nt: TGCGCCAGCAGCTTCGGGACTAGCGGGAGAGGGTACGAGCAGTACTTC
j_call: TRBJ2-5; v_call: TRBV5-1; clone_size: .; d_call: .; cdr3_aa: CASSRGPGQVQETQYF; cdr3_nt: TGCGCCAGCAGCCGCGGACCGGGACAAGTCCAAGAGACCCAGTACTTC
j_call: TRBJ1-4; v_call: TRBV5-1; clone_size: .; d_call: .; cdr3_aa: CASSDQGPATNEKLFF; cdr3_nt: TGCGCCAGCAGCGACCAGGGCCCTGCAACTAATGAAAAACTGTTTTTT
j_call: TRBJ2-4; v_call: TRBV6-1; clone_size: few; d_call: .; cdr3_aa: CASSEVGDQYF; cdr3_nt: TGTGCCAGCAGTGAAGTCGGGGACCAGTACTTC
j_call: TRBJ2-5; v_call: TRBV4-3; clone_size: .; d_call: .; cdr3_aa: CASSQDQARPGTQYF; cdr3_nt: TGCGCCAGCAGCCAAGATCAAGCGCGCCCCGGGACCCAGTACTTC
j_call: TRBJ1-4; v_call: TRBV29-1; clone_size: .; d_call: TRBD1; cdr3_aa: CSVRGQVPGANEKLFF; cdr3_nt: TGCAGCGTCCGAGGACAGGTGCCCGGGGCTAATGAAAAACTGTTTTTT
j_call: TRBJ2-7; v_call: TRBV29-1; clone_size: few; d_call: TRBD1; cdr3_aa: CSVVGTGVYEQYF; cdr3_nt: TGCAGCGTTGTAGGGACAGGTGTGTACGAGCAGTACTTC
j_call: TRBJ1-5; v_call: TRBV21-1; clone_size: once; d_call: .; cdr3_aa: CASSYFDTGQGSALQPQHF; cdr3_nt: TGTGCCAGCAGCTACTTTGACACGGGACAGGGTTCCGCCCTTCAGCCCCAGCATTTT
j_call: TRBJ2-1; v_call: TRBV20-1; clone_size: .; d_call: .; cdr3_aa: CSASLQNRQSIQETQFF; cdr3_nt: TGCAGTGCTAGCCTTCAAAATCGACAGAGCATCCAAGAGACCCAGTTCTTC
j_call: TRBJ1-2; v_call: TRBV27; clone_size: few; d_call: .; cdr3_aa: CASSLAQGPSNYGYTF; cdr3_nt: TGTGCCAGCAGTTTAGCACAGGGACCCTCTAACTATGGCTACACCTTC
j_call: TRBJ1-5; v_call: TRBV18; clone_size: .; d_call: .; cdr3_aa: CASSNQANNQPQHF; cdr3_nt: TGTGCCAGCTCTAACCAGGCCAACAATCAGCCCCAGCATTTT
j_call: TRBJ1-5; v_call: TRBV2; clone_size: once; d_call: TRBD1; cdr3_aa: CASSEVRGRMPQHF; cdr3_nt: TGTGCCAGCAGTGAGGTGAGGGGGCGGATGCCCCAGCATTTT
j_call: TRBJ1-2; v_call: TRBV25-1; clone_size: many; d_call: TRBD1; cdr3_aa: CASRGQGDYGYTF; cdr3_nt: TGTGCCAGCAGAGGACAGGGAGACTATGGCTACACCTTC
j_call: TRBJ1-2; v_call: TRBV7-2; clone_size: .; d_call: .; cdr3_aa: CASSPTGPNYGYTF; cdr3_nt: TGTGCCAGCAGCCCCACGGGACCTAACTATGGCTACACCTTC
j_call: TRBJ2-3; v_call: TRBV4-1; clone_size: .; d_call: .; cdr3_aa: CASSEGPGADTQYF; cdr3_nt: TGCGCCAGCTCAGAAGGCCCCGGGGCAGATACGCAGTATTTT
j_call: TRBJ2-4; v_call: TRBV4-3; clone_size: .; d_call: TRBD1; cdr3_aa: CASSQSRTGEWLYF; cdr3_nt: TGCGCCAGCAGCCAATCCCGGACAGGGGAGTGGTTGTACTTC
j_call: TRBJ2-3; v_call: TRBV10-3; clone_size: few; d_call: .; cdr3_aa: CAISESPGGVGDTQYF; cdr3_nt: TGTGCCATCAGTGAGTCGCCTGGCGGGGTAGGAGATACGCAGTATTTT